The 14 T cell receptor beta chains presented below share a single source sample, sequenced in a study of T cell responses to AZD1222 COVID-19 vaccine. Measured with immunoSEQ multiplex PCR; TCRdb has only the in-frame clones, and not every one. Of over 25,000 clones listed, roughly 78% are singletons. The sample here was peripheral blood, taken on day 0 of AZD1222 vaccination. The receptors here all came from an adult in good health.

This chain uses TRBV18 with TRBJ1-6, with 9 bases lining up with TRBD1. Germline V gene lookup returns CDR1 KGHSH and CDR2 LQKENI. CDR3 length: 18 amino acids. V lost 1 base to trimming and J lost 7 bases; unmatched junction nucleotides: 11. The CDR3 spells CASSPRGTGQGENSPLHF. The CDR3 DNA is TGTGCCAGCTCACCACGGGGGACAGGGCAGGGGGAAAATTCACCCCTCCACTTT. The variable domain in full, completed from reference TRBV18 and TRBJ1-6, reads NAGVMQNPRHLVRRRGQEARLRCSPMKGHSHVYWYRQLPEEGLKFMVYLQKENIIDESGMPKERFSAEFPKEGPSILRIQQVVRGDSAAYFCASSPRGTGQGENSPLHFGNGTRLTVT.

The chain links TRBV3-1 (or the pseudogene TRBV3-2) to TRBJ1-3, with no clear D. The V gene lost 0 bases and the J gene lost 4 bases, with 4 bases spanning the gap. Looked up from germline, CDR1 is LGHDT and CDR2 is YNNKEL (reference sequence). This CDR3 is 13 amino acids long. DNA for the CDR3: TGTGCCAGCAGCCAAGATCTGGGAAACACCATATATTTT. Its translation is CASSQDLGNTIYF.

This CDR3 reads CATSRDTGVPEQYF. CDR3 coding DNA: TGTGCCACCAGCAGAGATACAGGGGTTCCCGAGCAGTACTTC. The chain couples TRBV15 to TRBJ2-7, with 7 bases fitting TRBD1. Losses at the gene ends were 0 bases for V and 6 bases for J; bases not matched to a gene: 5. Germline V gene data show CDR1 as LNHNV and CDR2 as YYDKDF (reference sequence). The CDR3 is 14 amino acids.

The gene calls are TRBV7-2 and TRBJ2-1; tentatively, D is TRBD2 (6 bases). This CDR3 has 15 amino acids. Trimming took 2 bases from V and 4 from J, leaving 12 bases between them. CDR1 is SGHTA, CDR2 FQGNSA, per germline. CDR3 in DNA: TGTGCCAGCAGCTTAACGGGGGACGGATACAATGAGCAGTTCTTC. This gives the protein CASSLTGDGYNEQFF.

CDR3 in DNA: TGCGCCAGCAGCCTCGCCCCGGGGTCACGGGAGACCCAGTACTTC. Its translation: CASSLAPGSRETQYF. The chain couples TRBV5-1 to TRBJ2-5, with D tentatively TRBD2 (5 bases). V gave up 4 bases and J gave up 5 bases, with 18 bases separating them. The CDR3 covers 15 residues. Germline V CDR1 and CDR2: SGHRS, YFSETQ.

The rearrangement links TRBV7-2 to TRBJ1-4; D not certain. The CDR3 covers 15 residues. Per germline, CDR1 SGHTA and CDR2 FQGNSA. Trimming shortened V by 5 bases and J by 3 bases, and 13 bases separated the two germline ends. CDR3 loop: CASSQLQPSNEKLFF. The CDR3 DNA reads TGTGCCAGCAGCCAACTACAGCCTTCTAATGAAAAACTGTTTTTT.

The genes are TRBV7-2 and TRBJ1-4, with D possibly TRBD1 on 6 matching bases. The CDR3 length is 14 residues. Trimming removed 3 bases from V and 5 bases from J, with 10 bases in between. Germline loops: CDR1 SGHTA, CDR2 FQGNSA. This CDR3 is CASSFRRGNEKLFF. The DNA of the CDR3 is TGTGCCAGCAGCTTTCGAAGGGGGAATGAAAAACTGTTTTTT.

The V and J genes are TRBV19 and TRBJ1-5; 8 bases map to TRBD1. The V and J ends lost 6 bases and 9 bases, in that order; junction bases with no gene match: 10. CDR1 and CDR2 from the germline V gene are LNHDA and SQIVND (reference sequence). The CDR3 length is 14 residues. Here the CDR3 reads CASSKGQGPRPQHF. Written as DNA, the CDR3 is TGTGCCAGTAGCAAAGGACAGGGACCCAGGCCCCAGCATTTT.

This clone has a single count. The rearrangement links TRBV10-3 to TRBJ1-1, with 9 bases that match TRBD1. The CDR3 has 15 residues. Germline V gene data show CDR1 as ENHRY and CDR2 as SYGVKD. Trimming took 9 bases from V and 5 from J; bases not matched to a gene: 13. The CDR3 sequence is CAIRPGQGIGTEAFF. The CDR3 nucleotides read TGTGCCATTAGACCGGGACAGGGCATCGGGACTGAAGCTTTCTTT.

This clone was seen just once. The genes are TRBV24-1 and TRBJ2-7; possible D gene TRBD1, 6 bases. The CDR3 is made up of 13 amino acids. CDR1 is KGHDR, CDR2 SFDVKD, per germline. Deletions cut 0 bases from V and 7 bases from J, with 9 bases between. The CDR3 nucleotides are TGTGCCACCAGTGATTTGCAGGGGTGGGAGCAGTACGTC. Residues: CATSDLQGWEQYV.

This clone occurred once. The chain carries TRBV27 and TRBJ2-3; a possible D gene is TRBD2 (7 bases). The CDR3 has 15 amino acids. Germline assignment: CDR1 MNHEY and CDR2 SMNVEV (reference sequence). V was trimmed by 2 bases and J by 0 bases, leaving 9 bases between them. The CDR3: CASSLAGASTDTQYF. The CDR3 DNA is TGTGCCAGCAGTTTAGCGGGGGCTAGCACAGATACGCAGTATTTT.

The CDR3 DNA reads as TGTGCCAGCCTCCGCCTACCCGGGGAGCTGTTTTTT. Its protein is CASLRLPGELFF. This chain joins TRBV6-6 and TRBJ2-2; D gene unclear. In germline, CDR1 is MNHNY, CDR2 SVGAGI (reference sequence). This CDR3 has 12 residues. Trimming took 8 bases from V and 6 from J, leaving 10 bases between them.

The chain has TRBV18 and TRBJ2-5; D not certain. CDR3 length: 15 residues. Germline V gene lookup returns CDR1 KGHSH and CDR2 LQKENI. Trimming left V 0 bases short and J 1 base short, with 9 bases between. CDR3 in DNA: TGTGCCAGCTCACCACCGGAGCCTATCCAAGAGACCCAGTACTTC. It encodes CASSPPEPIQETQYF.

The chain couples TRBV19 to TRBJ1-5; 8 bases align to TRBD1. The junction had 9 bases not matched to a gene; V was cut back by 5 bases and J by 3 bases. CDR1 LNHDA and CDR2 SQIVND come from the germline V gene (reference sequence). This CDR3 has 16 amino acids. DNA of the CDR3: TGTGCCAGTAGTTATGACTCAGGGGGCGTCAATCAGCCCCAGCATTTT. Its translation is CASSYDSGGVNQPQHF.